The clone carrying this TCR beta chain was observed at least ten times. Its specificity is not known. This sample is drawn from a study of human T cells and chemical hapten exposure. Study context: DPC at 2% was the sensitizing agent, placed on around 2 cm by around 2 cm of upper inner arm skin. The study, taken as a whole, reports: All donors were alopecia patients, so their immunity may differ from that of healthy people.

The CDR3 totals 16 residues. The germline CDR1 and CDR2 sequences are SGDLS and YYNGEE. The V gene lost 3 bases and the J gene lost 7 bases, with 20 bases spanning the gap. Time point defined: patch test 2, 6 weeks after DPC sensitization. Specified treatment: therapeutic diphenylcyclopropenone sensitization with weekly scalp DPC. Attachment of unique molecular identifiers to individual cDNA molecules was performed in the library. One entry per CDR3 protein results from TCRdb running MiXCR on the RACE reads. The sample holds some 80,000 distinct CDR3 sequences, around 10% seen once. The TCR originated in a man between 18 and 35 years old with alopecia areata. Some clones in this sample may be carry-over from other donors' samples. The sequencing used whole blood, collected in connection with sensitization to the hapten diphenylcyclopropenone (DPC). The chain couples TRBV9 to TRBJ2-1; D is undetermined. The CDR3 nucleotides are TGTGCCAGCAGCGCCGATACGGGCCTCCTGGGAAATGAGCAGTTCTTC. Its protein is CASSADTGLLGNEQFF.